The source of this T cell receptor (beta chain) is a study of T-cell memory formation after mild COVID-19. This clonotype was counted only a few times. The CDR3 sequence is 13 residues long. The V end was cut by 5 bases, the J end by 4 bases, with 11 bases between. The germline CDR1 and CDR2 sequences are SEHNR and FQNEAQ (reference sequence). MiXCR was run by TCRdb on the 5' RACE reads, yielding one entry per CDR3 protein. This table has just under 550,000 distinct CDR3 sequences, just over 20% appearing once. The chain links TRBV7-9 to TRBJ2-5, with D possibly being TRBD1 (6 bases). The sample taken for sequencing was PBMCs or a T cell subset sorted from them (not recorded which). The source is an adult woman who had mild COVID-19 (a few samples of this study predate the infection). Cell type and time point are not known. CDR3 loop: CASSRRDIETQYF. The CDR3 DNA reads TGTGCCAGCAGCCGCCGGGACATAGAGACCCAGTACTTC.